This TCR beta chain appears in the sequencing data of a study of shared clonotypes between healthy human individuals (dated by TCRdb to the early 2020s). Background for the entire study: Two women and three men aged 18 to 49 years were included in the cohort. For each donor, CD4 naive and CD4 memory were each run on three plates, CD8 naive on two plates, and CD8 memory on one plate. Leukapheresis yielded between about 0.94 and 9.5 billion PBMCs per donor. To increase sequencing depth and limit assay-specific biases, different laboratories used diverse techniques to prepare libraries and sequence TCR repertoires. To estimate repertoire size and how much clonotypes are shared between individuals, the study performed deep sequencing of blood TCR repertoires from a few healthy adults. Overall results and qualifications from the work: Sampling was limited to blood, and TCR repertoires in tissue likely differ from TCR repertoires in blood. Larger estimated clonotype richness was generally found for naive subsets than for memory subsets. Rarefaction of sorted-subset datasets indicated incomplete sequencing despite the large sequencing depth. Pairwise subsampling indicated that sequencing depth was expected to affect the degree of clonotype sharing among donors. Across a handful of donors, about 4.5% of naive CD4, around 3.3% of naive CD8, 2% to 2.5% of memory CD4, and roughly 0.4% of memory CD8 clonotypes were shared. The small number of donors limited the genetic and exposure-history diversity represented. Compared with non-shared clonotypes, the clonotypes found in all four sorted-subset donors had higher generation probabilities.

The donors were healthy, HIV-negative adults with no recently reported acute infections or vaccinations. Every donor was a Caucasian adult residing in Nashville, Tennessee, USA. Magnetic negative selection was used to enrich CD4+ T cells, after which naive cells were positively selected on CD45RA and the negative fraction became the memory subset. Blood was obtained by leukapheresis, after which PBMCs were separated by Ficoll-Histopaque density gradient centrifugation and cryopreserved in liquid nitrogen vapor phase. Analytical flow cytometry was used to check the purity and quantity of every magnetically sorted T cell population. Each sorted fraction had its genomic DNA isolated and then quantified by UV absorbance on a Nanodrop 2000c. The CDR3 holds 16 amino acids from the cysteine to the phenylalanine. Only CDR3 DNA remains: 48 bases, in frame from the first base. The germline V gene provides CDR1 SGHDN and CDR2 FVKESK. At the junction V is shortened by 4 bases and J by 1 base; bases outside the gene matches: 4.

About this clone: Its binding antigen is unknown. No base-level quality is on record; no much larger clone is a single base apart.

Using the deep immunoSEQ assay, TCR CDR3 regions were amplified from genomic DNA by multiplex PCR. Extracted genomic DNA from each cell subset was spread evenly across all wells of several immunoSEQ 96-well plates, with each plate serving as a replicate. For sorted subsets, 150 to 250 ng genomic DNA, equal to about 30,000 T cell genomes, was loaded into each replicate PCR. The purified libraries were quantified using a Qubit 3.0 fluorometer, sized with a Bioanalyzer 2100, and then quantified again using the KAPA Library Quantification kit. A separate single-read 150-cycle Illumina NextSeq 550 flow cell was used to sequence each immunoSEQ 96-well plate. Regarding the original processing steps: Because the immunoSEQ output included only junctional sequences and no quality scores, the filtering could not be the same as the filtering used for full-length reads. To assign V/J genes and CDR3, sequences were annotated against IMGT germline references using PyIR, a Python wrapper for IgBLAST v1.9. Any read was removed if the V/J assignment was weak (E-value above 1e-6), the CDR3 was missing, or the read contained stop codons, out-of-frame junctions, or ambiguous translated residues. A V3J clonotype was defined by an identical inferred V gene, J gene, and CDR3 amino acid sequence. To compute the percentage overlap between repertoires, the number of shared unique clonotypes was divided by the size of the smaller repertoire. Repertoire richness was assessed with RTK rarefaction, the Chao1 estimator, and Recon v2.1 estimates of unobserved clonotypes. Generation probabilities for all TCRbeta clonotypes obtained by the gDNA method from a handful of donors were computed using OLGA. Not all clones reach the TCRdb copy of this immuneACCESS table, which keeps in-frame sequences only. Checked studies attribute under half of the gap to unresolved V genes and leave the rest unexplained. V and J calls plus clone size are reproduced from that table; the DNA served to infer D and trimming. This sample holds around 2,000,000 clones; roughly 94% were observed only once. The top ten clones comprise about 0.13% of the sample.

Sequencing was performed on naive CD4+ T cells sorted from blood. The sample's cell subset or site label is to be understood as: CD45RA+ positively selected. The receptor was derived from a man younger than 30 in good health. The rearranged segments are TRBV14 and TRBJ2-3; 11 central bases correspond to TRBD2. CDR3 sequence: CASSRLAGGRTDTQYF. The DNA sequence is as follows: TGTGCCAGCAGCCGCCTAGCGGGAGGACGCACAGATACGCAGTATTTT.